This T cell receptor beta chain was sequenced for a study of CXCR3-negative and CXCR3-positive naive CD8 T cells. Study-wide findings and caveats: TRB CDR3s of CXCR3-positive naive cells were more hydrophobic than those of CXCR3-negative naive cells. TRB CDR3 properties indicated TCR strength, while surface CD5 was similar across naive subsets.

To note about this clonotype: Its cognate antigen is unknown.

This CDR3 is 16 amino acids long. In germline, CDR1 is MDHEN, CDR2 SYDVKM. The libraries of TRB cDNA were prepared using 5' RACE with UMI labels. TCRdb reprocessed the 5' RACE reads and keeps a single row for each CDR3 protein, giving no DNA. The specimen's table records approximately 88,000 distinct CDR3 sequences. The sequence derives from a human donor in good health. Some clones in this sample may be carry-over from other donors' samples. Sequenced sample: naive CXCR3- CD8+ T cells from blood. Specified subset: CD45RO-CCR7+CD27+CD95- naive CD8+ T cells lacking CXCR3 (TNR3-). This chain joins TRBV28 and TRBJ2-7; TCRdb's assignment of TRBD2 cannot be checked, as there is no DNA. CDR3 amino acids: CASSGQFLETTFEQYF.